The clone carrying this TCR beta chain was seen repeatedly, ten times or more. These data come from a study of early T cells in non-severe SARS-CoV-2 infection. V lost 5 bases and J lost 2, with 16 bases in between. CDR1 LNHDA and CDR2 SQIVND come from the germline V gene (reference sequence). The CDR3 spans 16 residues. Attachment of unique molecular identifiers was made to individual cDNA molecules. TCRdb re-called the 5' RACE reads through MiXCR, storing one row per CDR3 protein. The sample lists tens of thousands of distinct CDR3 sequences, 6% to 7% seen once, with just under 4% in the top ten. Source material: whole blood. This chain joins TRBV19 and TRBJ1-5; D is possibly TRBD1 (5 bases). This clonotype originated in an adult who was a healthcare worker with PCR-confirmed SARS-CoV-2 infection or an uninfected control (not recorded which). The CDR3 sequence is CASSAPSGLGNQPQHF. The CDR3 DNA reads TGTGCCAGTAGTGCCCCCTCGGGGCTCGGCAATCAGCCCCAGCATTTT.